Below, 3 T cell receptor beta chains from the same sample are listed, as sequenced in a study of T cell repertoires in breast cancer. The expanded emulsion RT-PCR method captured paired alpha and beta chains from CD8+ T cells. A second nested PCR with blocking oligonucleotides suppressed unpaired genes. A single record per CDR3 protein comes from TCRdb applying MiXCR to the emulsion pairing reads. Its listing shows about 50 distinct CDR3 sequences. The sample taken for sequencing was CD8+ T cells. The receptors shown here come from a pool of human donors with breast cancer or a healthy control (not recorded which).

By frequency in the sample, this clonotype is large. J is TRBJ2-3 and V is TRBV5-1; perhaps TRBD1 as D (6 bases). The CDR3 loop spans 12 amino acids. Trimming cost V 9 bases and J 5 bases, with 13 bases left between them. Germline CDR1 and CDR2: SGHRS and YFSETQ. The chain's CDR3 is CATSGELDTQYF. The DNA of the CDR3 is TGCGCCACCTCAGGGGAGTTAGATACGCAGTATTTT. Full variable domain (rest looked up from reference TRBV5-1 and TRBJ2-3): KAGVTQTPRYLIKTRGQQVTLSCSPISGHRSVSWYQQTPGQGLQFLFEYFSETQRNKGNFPGRFSGRQFSNSRSEMNVSTLELGDSALYLCATSGELDTQYFGPGTRLTVL.

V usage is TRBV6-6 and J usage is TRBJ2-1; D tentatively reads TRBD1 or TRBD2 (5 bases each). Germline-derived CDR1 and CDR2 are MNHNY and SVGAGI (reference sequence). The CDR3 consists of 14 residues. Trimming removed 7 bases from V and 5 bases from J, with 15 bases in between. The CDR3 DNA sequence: TGTGCCAGCAAGGGGCGGGCCATTAACAATGAGCAGTTCTTC. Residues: CASKGRAINNEQFF.

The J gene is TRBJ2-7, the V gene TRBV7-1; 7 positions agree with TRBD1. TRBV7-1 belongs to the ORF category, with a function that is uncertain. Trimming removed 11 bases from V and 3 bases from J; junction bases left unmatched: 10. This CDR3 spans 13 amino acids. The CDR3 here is CARTPRTGYEQYF. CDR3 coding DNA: TGTGCCCGCACCCCCCGGACAGGCTACGAGCAGTACTTC.